This T cell receptor (beta chain) was recorded in a study of a mutant IDH1 vaccine in newly diagnosed glioma (dated by TCRdb to the early 2020s). Broadly, across the study: Across visits V03 through V10, patients got a total of eight vaccinations, given in weeks 1, 3, 5, 7, 11, 15, 19 and 23. Before enrollment, most patients had been given radiochemotherapy with temozolomide as standard therapy, while the rest had received either radiotherapy alone or temozolomide alone. Longitudinal TCRB deep sequencing was done for about two dozen treated patients, wherever samples were available for exploratory analyses. In the chemotherapy-containing groups, vaccination started alongside temozolomide cycles, whereas in patients who had radiotherapy alone it started 4-6 weeks after radiotherapy. Six visits were used for peripheral blood collection: V03 (baseline), V05, V07, V10, V12 and V13. Of the approximately 30 treated patients, about 60% were male and approximately 38% were female, and the mean age was approximately 41 years. Overall study results and their limits: Selection of PBMC samples for TCRB deep sequencing was based on availability. Across multiple MHC alleles, vaccine-induced immune responses were seen in 85% to 95% of patients. No apparent relationship was observed between pseudoprogression and alterations in the top peripheral T cell clonotypes detected by TCRB sequencing. It was noted by the authors that analyses of patient blood samples could not be reproduced owing to sample limitations.

Read against the paper, the sample's time point label means: week 5, during vaccination. Each vaccine dose was 300 ug of a 20-mer mutant IDH1 peptide in Montanide, given subcutaneously with topical imiquimod. All donors had newly diagnosed IDH1-mutant astrocytomas of WHO grade 3 or 4 that showed loss of nuclear ATRX. The samples were drawn from NOA16, a multicentre, single-arm, open-label phase I trial in Germany that tested a mutant IDH1 peptide vaccine in humans for the first time. Genomic DNA for TCRB sequencing was extracted from EDTA blood using the DNeasy Blood and Tissue Kit. In this sample, this clone turned up a few times. Its recognized antigen is unknown. No base-level quality is on record; no much larger clone is a single base apart. CDR1 and CDR2 are drawn from the germline V gene: MNHNS, SASEGT. V has 6 bases trimmed and J has 10 bases trimmed; junction bases matching no gene number 13. The CDR3 contains 14 residues, cysteine and phenylalanine counted. Only the CDR3 part of the read is kept: 42 bases, read in frame from the first base.

Receptors were amplified or captured by the immunoSEQ multiplex PCR assay. Rearranged TCR beta chain sequences were amplified with the hsTCRB Kit following the manufacturer's protocol. Sequencing of TCRB libraries was carried out on an Illumina MiSeq. On the authors' methods: The proprietary platform of the kit vendor was used for demultiplexing, trimming and gene mapping. The table comes from immuneACCESS by way of TCRdb, which keeps in-frame sequences with V and J called. Part of the clones is missing from these tables; in studies checked, under half for an unresolved V gene and the rest for unknown reasons. Clonal size and the V and J genes are those of that table, whereas D and trimming came from the DNA. The sample includes some 25,000 clones, with around 79% observed a single time. The ten largest clones take up less than 9.5% of the sample.

The chain couples TRBV6-1 to TRBJ1-1, with 8 middle bases fitting TRBD1. The sample here was PBMCs, taken from a glioma patient whose treatment included an IDH1 peptide vaccine. The TCR comes from a middle-aged man with glioma. The bases are TGTGCCAGCAGGGACAGGGACGGGGCACGGGGAGCTTTCTTT. The encoded protein is CASRDRDGARGAFF.